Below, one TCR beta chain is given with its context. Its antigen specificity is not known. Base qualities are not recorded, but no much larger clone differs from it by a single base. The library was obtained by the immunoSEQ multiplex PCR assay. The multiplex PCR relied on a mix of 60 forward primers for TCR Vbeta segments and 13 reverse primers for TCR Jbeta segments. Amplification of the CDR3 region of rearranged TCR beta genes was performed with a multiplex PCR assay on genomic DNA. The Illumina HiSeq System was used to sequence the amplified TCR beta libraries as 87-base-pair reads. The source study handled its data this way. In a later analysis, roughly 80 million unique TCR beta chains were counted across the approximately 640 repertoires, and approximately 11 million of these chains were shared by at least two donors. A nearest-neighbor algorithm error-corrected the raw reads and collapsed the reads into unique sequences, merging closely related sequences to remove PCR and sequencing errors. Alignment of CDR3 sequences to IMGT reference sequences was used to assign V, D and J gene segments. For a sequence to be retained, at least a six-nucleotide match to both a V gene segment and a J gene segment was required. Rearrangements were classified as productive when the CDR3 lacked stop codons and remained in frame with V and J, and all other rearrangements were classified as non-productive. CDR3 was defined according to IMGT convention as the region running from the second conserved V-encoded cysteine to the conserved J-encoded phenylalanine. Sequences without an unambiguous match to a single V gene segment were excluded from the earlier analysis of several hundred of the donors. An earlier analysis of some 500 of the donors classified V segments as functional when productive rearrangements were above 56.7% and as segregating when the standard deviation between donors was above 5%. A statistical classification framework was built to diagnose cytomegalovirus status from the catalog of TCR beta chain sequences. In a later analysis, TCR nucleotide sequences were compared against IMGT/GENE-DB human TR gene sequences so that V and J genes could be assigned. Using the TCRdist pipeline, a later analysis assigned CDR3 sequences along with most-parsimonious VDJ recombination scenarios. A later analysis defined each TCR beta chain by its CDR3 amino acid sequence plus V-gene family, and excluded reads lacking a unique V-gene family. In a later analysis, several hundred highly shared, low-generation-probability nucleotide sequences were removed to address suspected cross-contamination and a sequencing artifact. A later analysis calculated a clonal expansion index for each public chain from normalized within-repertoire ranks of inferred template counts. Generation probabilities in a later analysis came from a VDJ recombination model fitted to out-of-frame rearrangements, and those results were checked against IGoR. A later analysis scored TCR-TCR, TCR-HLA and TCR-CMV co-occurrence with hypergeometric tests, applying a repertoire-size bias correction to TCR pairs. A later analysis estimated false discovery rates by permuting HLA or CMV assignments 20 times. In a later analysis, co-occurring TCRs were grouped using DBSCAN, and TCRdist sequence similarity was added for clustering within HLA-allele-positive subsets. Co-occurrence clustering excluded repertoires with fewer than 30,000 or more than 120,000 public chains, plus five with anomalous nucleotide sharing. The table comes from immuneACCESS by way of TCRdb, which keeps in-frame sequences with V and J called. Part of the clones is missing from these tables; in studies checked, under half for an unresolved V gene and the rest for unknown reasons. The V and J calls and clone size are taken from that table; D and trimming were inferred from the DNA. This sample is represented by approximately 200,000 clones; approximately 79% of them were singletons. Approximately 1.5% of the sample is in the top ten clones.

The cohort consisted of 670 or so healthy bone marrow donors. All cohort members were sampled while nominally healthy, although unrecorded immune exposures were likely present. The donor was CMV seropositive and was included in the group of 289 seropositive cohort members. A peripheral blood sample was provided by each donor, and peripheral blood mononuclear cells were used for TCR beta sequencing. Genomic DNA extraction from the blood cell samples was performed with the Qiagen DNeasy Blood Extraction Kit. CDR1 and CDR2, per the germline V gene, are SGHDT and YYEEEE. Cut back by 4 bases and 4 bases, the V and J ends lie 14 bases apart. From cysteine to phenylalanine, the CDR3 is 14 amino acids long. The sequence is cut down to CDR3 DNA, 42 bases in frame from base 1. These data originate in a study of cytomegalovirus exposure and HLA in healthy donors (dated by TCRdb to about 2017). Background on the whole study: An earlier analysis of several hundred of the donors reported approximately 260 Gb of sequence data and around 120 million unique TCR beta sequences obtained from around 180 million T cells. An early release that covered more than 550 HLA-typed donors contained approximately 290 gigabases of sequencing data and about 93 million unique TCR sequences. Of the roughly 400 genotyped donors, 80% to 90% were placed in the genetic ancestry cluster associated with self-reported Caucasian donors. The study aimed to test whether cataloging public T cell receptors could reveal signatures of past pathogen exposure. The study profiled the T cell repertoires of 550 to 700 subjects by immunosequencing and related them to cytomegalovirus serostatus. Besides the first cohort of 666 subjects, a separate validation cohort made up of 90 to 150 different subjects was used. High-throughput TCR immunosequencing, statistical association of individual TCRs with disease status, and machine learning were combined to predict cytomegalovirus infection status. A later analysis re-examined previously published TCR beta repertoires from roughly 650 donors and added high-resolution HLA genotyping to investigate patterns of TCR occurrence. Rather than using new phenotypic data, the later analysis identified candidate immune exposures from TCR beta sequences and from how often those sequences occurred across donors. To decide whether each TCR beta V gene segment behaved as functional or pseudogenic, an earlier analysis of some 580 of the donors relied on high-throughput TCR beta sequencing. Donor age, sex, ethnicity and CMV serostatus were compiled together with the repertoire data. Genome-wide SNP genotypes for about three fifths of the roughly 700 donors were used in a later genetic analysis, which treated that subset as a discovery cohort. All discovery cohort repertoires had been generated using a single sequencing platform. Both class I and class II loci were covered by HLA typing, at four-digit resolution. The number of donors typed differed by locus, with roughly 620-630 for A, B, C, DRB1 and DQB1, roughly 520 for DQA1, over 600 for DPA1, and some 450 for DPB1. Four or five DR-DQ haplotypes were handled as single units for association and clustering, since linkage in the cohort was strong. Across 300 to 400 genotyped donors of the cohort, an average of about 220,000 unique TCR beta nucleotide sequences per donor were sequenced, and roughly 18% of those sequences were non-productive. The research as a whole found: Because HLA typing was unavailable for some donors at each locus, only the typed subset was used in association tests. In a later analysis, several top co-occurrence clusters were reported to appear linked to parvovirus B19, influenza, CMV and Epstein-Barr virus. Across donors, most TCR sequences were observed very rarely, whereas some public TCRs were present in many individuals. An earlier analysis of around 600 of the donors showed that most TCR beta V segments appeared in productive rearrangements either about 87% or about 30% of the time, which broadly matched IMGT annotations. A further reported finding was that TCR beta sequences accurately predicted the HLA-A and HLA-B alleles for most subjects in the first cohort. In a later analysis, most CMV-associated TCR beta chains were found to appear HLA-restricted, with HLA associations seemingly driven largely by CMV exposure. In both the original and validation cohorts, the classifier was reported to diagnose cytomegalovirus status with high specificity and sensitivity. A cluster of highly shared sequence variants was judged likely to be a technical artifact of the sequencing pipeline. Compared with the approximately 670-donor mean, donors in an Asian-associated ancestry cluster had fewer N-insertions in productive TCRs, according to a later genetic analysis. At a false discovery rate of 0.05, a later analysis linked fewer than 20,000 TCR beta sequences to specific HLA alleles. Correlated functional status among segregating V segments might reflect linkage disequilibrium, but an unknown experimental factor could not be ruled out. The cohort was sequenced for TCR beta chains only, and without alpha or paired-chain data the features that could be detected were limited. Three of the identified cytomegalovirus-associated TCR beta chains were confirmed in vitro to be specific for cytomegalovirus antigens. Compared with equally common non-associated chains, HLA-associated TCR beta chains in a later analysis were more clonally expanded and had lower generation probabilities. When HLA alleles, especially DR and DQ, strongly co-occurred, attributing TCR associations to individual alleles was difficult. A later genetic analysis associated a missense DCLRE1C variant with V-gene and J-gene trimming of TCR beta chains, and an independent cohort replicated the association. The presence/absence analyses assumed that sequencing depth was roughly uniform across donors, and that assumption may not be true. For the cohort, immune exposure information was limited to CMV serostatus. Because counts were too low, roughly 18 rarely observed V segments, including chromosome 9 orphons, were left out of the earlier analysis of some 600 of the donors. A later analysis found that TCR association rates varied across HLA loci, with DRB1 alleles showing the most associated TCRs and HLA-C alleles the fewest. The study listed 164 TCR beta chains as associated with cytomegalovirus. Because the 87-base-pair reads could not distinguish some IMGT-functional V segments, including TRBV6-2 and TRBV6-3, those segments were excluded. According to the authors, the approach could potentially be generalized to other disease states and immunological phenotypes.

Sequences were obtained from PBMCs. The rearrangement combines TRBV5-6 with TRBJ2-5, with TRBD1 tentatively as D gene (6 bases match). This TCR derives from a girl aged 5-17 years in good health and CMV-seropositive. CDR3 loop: CASSLHRDRETQYF. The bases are TGTGCCAGCAGCCTTCACAGGGATCGAGAGACCCAGTACTTC.